Sequencing of this TCR beta chain was carried out in a study of beta chain features in type 1 diabetes. Points from the study as a whole: Shorter TCRB CDR3s, moderately but significantly so, were found in Type 1 diabetes patients in all four CD4+ subsets. Sampled from patients, naive, central memory and Treg TCRB repertoires appeared more similar than those sampled from healthy donors.

CDR1 and CDR2 from the germline V gene are ENHRY and SYGVKD. CDR3 length: 15 residues. The V and J ends lost 3 bases and 1 base respectively, with 10 bases between them. Expressed TCRB transcripts were sequenced because the isolated RNA had all been reverse transcribed beforehand. Sequenced naive, central memory and regulatory T cell samples produced an average of roughly 3.5 million reads. TCRdb keeps only in-frame clones here, not all; method: immunoSEQ multiplex PCR. The sample shows 200,000 to 250,000 clones, roughly 17% of them seen only once. This clone was counted a few times. Its antigen is unknown.

What was sequenced was naive CD4+ T cells from blood. The chain joins TRBV10-3 to TRBJ2-1; D is ambiguous. This clonotype originated in a man in his thirties or forties with type 1 diabetes. This CDR3 reads CAISDLIPSYNEQFF. CDR3 nucleotide sequence: TGTGCCATCAGTGACTTAATCCCATCCTACAATGAGCAGTTCTTC.